This T cell receptor (beta chain) was identified during a study of human T cells and chemical hapten exposure. Study-wide context: Subjects had 2% DPC placed on roughly 2 cm by roughly 2 cm of upper inner arm skin for sensitization. General study points: TCRs exceeding a frequency of 1 in 1000 stayed unchanged under DPC sensitization.

This clonotype was seen repeatedly, ten times or more. Its antigen remains unknown. V lost 4 bases to trimming and J lost 3 bases; unmatched junction nucleotides: 8. The CDR3 consists of 17 residues. Germline V CDR1 and CDR2: MDHEN, SYDVKM. Indicated time point: patch test 3, about 24 weeks after DPC sensitization. Treatment meaning: therapeutic diphenylcyclopropenone sensitization with weekly scalp DPC. TCRdb re-derived calls from the RACE reads in MiXCR, one entry per CDR3 protein. Among roughly 60,000 distinct CDR3 sequences listed, about an eighth were seen once. The V call is TRBV28, the J call TRBJ2-4; 11 bases align to TRBD1. The sample was whole blood, taken in connection with sensitization to the hapten diphenylcyclopropenone (DPC). The receptor was derived from a man aged 25-40 years with alopecia areata. Some clones in this sample may be carry-over from other donors' samples. This chain's CDR3 is CASSSAGTGGSKNIQYF. The CDR3 DNA reads as TGTGCCAGCAGTTCCGCTGGGACAGGGGGAAGCAAAAACATTCAGTACTTC.